This TCR beta chain stems from a study of shared clonotypes between healthy human individuals (dated by TCRdb to 2018 to 2020). A note on the overall study: A few men and two women, aged 18 to 49 years, made up the cohort. Per donor, three plates each were used for CD4 naive and CD4 memory, two for CD8 naive, and one for CD8 memory. The study deeply sequenced blood TCR repertoires of about five healthy adults to estimate repertoire size and the extent of clonotype sharing between individuals. Libraries were prepared and TCR repertoires were sequenced by different laboratories using diverse techniques, in order to increase sequencing depth and limit assay-specific biases. Between about 0.9 and 8.9 billion PBMCs per donor were obtained by leukapheresis.

On this clone itself: What antigen it recognizes has not been identified. Qualities for individual bases were not recorded, and no much larger clone is one base off.

Trimming costs V 2 bases and J 1 base, and their ends lie 18 bases apart. From its cysteine to its phenylalanine, the CDR3 spans 18 amino acids. Only the CDR3 DNA stays, 54 bases, in frame from base 1. Based on the germline V gene, the CDR1 and CDR2 sequences are SGHTA and FQGNSA. Here is what the overall study found, with its caveats: Sharing across several donors was observed for roughly 5% of naive CD4, 3.5% of naive CD8, about 2.5% of memory CD4, and about 0.39% of memory CD8 clonotypes. Based on pairwise subsampling, the degree of clonotype sharing among donors was expected to be affected by sequencing depth. The small number of donors limited the genetic and exposure-history diversity represented. Clonotypes shared by all four sorted-subset donors showed higher generation probabilities than non-shared clonotypes. Rarefaction of sorted-subset datasets indicated incomplete sequencing despite the large sequencing depth. Only blood was sampled, and tissue TCR repertoires likely differ from those in blood. Naive subsets generally had larger estimated clonotype richness than memory subsets did.

The donors were healthy, HIV-negative adults who had no recently reported acute infections or vaccinations. Only Caucasian adults living in Nashville, Tennessee, USA were represented among the donors. The CD8 memory samples were a combination of magnetically selected CD45RO+ cells and CCR7-negative CD45RA+ effector memory (TemRA) cells. Blood was obtained by leukapheresis, after which PBMCs were separated by Ficoll-Histopaque density gradient centrifugation and cryopreserved in liquid nitrogen vapor phase. Analytical flow cytometry was used to check the purity and quantity of every magnetically sorted T cell population. Genomic DNA was isolated from every sorted fraction and measured by UV absorbance on a Nanodrop 2000c. Using the deep immunoSEQ assay, multiplex PCR amplified TCR CDR3 regions from genomic DNA. Extracted genomic DNA from each cell subset was distributed evenly across all wells of several immunoSEQ 96-well plates, and each plate was treated as a replicate. Each replicate PCR for sorted subsets received around 210 ng genomic DNA, equal to about 30,000 T cell genomes. The purified libraries were quantified using a Qubit 3.0 fluorometer, sized with a Bioanalyzer 2100, and then quantified again using the KAPA Library Quantification kit. A separate single-read 150-cycle Illumina NextSeq 550 flow cell was used to sequence each immunoSEQ 96-well plate. Under the source paper's analysis protocol: Because only junctional sequences without quality scores were contained in the immunoSEQ output, filtering matching that applied to full-length reads could not be performed. To assign V/J genes and CDR3, sequences were annotated against IMGT germline references using PyIR, a Python wrapper for IgBLAST v1.9. Any read was removed if the V/J assignment was weak (E-value above 1e-6), the CDR3 was missing, or the read contained stop codons, out-of-frame junctions, or ambiguous translated residues. V3J clonotypes were defined as sequences sharing the same inferred V gene, J gene, and CDR3 amino acid sequence. To compute the percentage overlap between repertoires, the number of shared unique clonotypes was divided by the size of the smaller repertoire. RTK rarefaction, the Chao1 estimator, and Recon v2.1 estimates of unobserved clonotypes were used to assess repertoire richness. Generation probabilities for all TCRbeta clonotypes obtained by the gDNA method from several donors were computed using OLGA. TCRdb took this table from immuneACCESS and kept in-frame rearrangements with V and J called. Such tables lack part of the clones; where checked against another copy, unresolved V genes explain under half of the gap, and the rest is unexplained. The V and J calls and the clone size are those of that table, but D and trimming were determined from the DNA. Here the sample has approximately 640,000 clones; about 92% occur a single time. Of the sample, about a third falls within the top ten clones.

Material: memory CD8+ T cells from PBMCs. This specimen's cell subset or site label, interpreted: CD45RO+ cells pooled with CCR7-negative TemRA cells. The sequence came from a man between 18 and 35 years old in good health. Some clones in this sample may be carry-over from other donors' samples. The chain is made from TRBV7-2 and TRBJ2-4; TRBD2 might be the D gene, on 6 matching bases. The bases read TGTGCCAGCAGCTTATTTGGAGGGACCTATGGGGCCAAAAACATTCAGTACTTC. Its translation is CASSLFGGTYGAKNIQYF.